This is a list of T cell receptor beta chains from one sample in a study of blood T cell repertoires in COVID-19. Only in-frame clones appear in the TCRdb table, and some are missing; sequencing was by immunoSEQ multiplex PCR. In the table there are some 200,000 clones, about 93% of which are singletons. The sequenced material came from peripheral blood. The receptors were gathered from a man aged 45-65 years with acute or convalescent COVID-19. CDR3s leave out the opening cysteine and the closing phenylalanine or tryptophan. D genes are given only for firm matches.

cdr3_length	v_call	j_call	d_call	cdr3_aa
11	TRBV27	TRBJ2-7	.	ASSRWAGYEQY
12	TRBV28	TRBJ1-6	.	ASSFGLYNSPLH
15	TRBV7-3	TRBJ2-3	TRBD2	ASSQTGTSGRTDTQY
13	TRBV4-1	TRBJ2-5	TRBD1	ASSQDWTGRKTQY
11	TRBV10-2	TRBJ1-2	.	ASSGVGGYGYT
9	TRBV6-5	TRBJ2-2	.	ASSYHGELF
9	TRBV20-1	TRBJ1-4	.	SASRAEKLF
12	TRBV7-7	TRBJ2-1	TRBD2	ASSQAGLHNEQF
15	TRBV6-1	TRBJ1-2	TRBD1	ASSARDRAIPNYGYT
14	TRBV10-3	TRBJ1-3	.	AIRSGVSDSGNTIY
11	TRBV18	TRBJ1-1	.	ASSGSVNTEAF
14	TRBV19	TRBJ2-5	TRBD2	ASSPRLAGGQETQY
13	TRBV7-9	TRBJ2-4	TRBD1	ASSATGFNKNIQY
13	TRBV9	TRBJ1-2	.	ASSVAVGAAGGYT
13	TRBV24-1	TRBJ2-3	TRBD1	ATSETGAGTDTQY
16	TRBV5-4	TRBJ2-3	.	ASSLEIGYGRGTDTQY